These T cell receptor beta chains were read from a single sample in a study of blood T cell repertoires in COVID-19. Method: immunoSEQ multiplex PCR; TCRdb's copy keeps in-frame clones and lacks some. This sample has around 130,000 clones; around 87% occur once, and the top ten carry 3.6%. The source material was peripheral blood. Receptors originate from an older woman with acute or convalescent COVID-19. The CDR3 runs from the conserved cysteine through the conserved F or W. D genes are given only for firm matches. The size field is filled for only some rows; it gives once, few, many or a size class.

clone size	J gene	V gene	D gene	CDR3 length	CDR3 DNA	CDR3 protein
-	TRBJ2-5	TRBV4-2	TRBD2	17	TGTGCCAGCAGCCAAGATATGGCTAGCGGACCCCAAGAGACCCAGTACTTC	CASSQDMASGPQETQYF
-	TRBJ1-5	TRBV6-1	-	15	TGTGCCAGCAGTGAATTTCGAGTGGAGATCCAGCCCCAGCATTTT	CASSEFRVEIQPQHF
few	TRBJ2-1	TRBV19	TRBD2	16	TGTGCCAGTAGTAAGGGACTAGCGGGAGGGCGCGGTGAGCAGTTCTTC	CASSKGLAGGRGEQFF
-	TRBJ1-6	TRBV3-1/TRBV3-2	-	15	TGTGCCAGCAGCCAAGATGGACAGCTCAATTCACCCCTCCACTTT	CASSQDGQLNSPLHF
-	TRBJ1-1	TRBV28	-	19	TGTGCCAGCAGTTTGGGCGGTCGGCCCCGGGGGAGGACAAGCACTGAAGCTTTCTTT	CASSLGGRPRGRTSTEAFF
-	TRBJ2-7	TRBV6-5	-	14	TGTGCCAGCAGAAACAGGGTGAGCTCCTACGAGCAGTACTTC	CASRNRVSSYEQYF
-	TRBJ1-4	TRBV19	-	16	TGTGCCAGTAGTGAGGAGATAACCGCAACTAATGAAAAACTGTTTTTT	CASSEEITATNEKLFF
-	TRBJ2-5	TRBV20-1	-	10	TGCAGTGCTTTACAAGAGACCCAGTACTTC	CSALQETQYF
-	TRBJ1-1	TRBV3-1/TRBV3-2	-	15	TGTGCCAGCAGCCAAGCGGGAGGAATCCTCGCTGAAGCTTTCTTT	CASSQAGGILAEAFF
-	TRBJ1-5	TRBV19	TRBD1	15	TGTGCCAGTAGCTCACGGACAGGCCAGGGTCAGCCCCAGCATTTT	CASSSRTGQGQPQHF
few	TRBJ1-3	TRBV29-1	-	13	TGCAGCGTTGGGGAGAGCTCTGGAAACACCATATATTTT	CSVGESSGNTIYF
-	TRBJ1-2	TRBV7-2	-	14	TGTGCCAGCAGCTTAAAAGGGGTTGACTATGGCTACACCTTC	CASSLKGVDYGYTF
-	TRBJ2-5	TRBV18	TRBD1	13	TGTGCCAGCTCACCCAGGGGGCAAGAGACCCAGTACTTC	CASSPRGQETQYF
few	TRBJ1-1	TRBV28	-	12	TGTGCCAGCAGTCCCGGGGGGCATGAAGCTTTCTTT	CASSPGGHEAFF
once	TRBJ2-7	TRBV5-8	TRBD1	14	TGTGCCAGCAGCTCGGACAGGCGACCCTACGAGCAGTACTTC	CASSSDRRPYEQYF
-	TRBJ2-2	TRBV11-2	-	13	TGTGCCAGCAGCTTACATACGGCCGGGGAGCTGTTTTTT	CASSLHTAGELFF
-	TRBJ1-4	TRBV19	TRBD1	13	TGTGCCAGCCAAGGGGGCTTGAATGAAAAACTGTTTTTT	CASQGGLNEKLFF
-	TRBJ2-1	TRBV9	-	16	TGTGCCAGCAGCGGCAGACTGTCGCGCGTGAGCAATGAGCAGTTCTTC	CASSGRLSRVSNEQFF
-	TRBJ1-1	TRBV14	-	16	TGTGCCAGCAGCCAATCTCTAGCATCCTTGGGGACTGAAGCTTTCTTT	CASSQSLASLGTEAFF
-	TRBJ1-5	TRBV5-5	TRBD1	15	TGTGCCAGCAGCCCCGGGACAGGTCTCAATCAGCCCCAGCATTTT	CASSPGTGLNQPQHF
-	TRBJ2-1	TRBV2	-	13	TGTGCCAGCAGTAATCAGGGAATGGGTGAGCAGTTCTTC	CASSNQGMGEQFF
few	TRBJ1-2	TRBV7-2	-	18	TGTGCCAGCAGCCGCTCGGCAAAGCCCAGCAGGGTCGGTGATGGCTACACCTTC	CASSRSAKPSRVGDGYTF
-	TRBJ2-2	TRBV12-3/TRBV12-4	-	13	TGTGCCAGCAGTTCAGGATCGACCGGGGAGCTGTTTTTT	CASSSGSTGELFF
-	TRBJ2-1	TRBV6-6	TRBD2	16	TGTGCCAGCAGTTACGAGGGCGGGAGGGGCTACAATGAGCAGTTCTTC	CASSYEGGRGYNEQFF
-	TRBJ1-5	TRBV24-1	-	13	TGTGCCACCAGTGAGACCCGGGATCAGCCCCAGCATTTT	CATSETRDQPQHF
-	TRBJ2-1	TRBV5-1	-	14	TGCGCCAGCCACGATACGGGATCCTACAATGAGCAGTTCTTC	CASHDTGSYNEQFF
-	TRBJ2-3	TRBV18	TRBD2	15	TGTGCCAGCTCAGCACAAGCGGGAGCAAGAGATACGCAGTATTTT	CASSAQAGARDTQYF
-	TRBJ1-1	TRBV27	TRBD1	14	TGTGCCAGCAGTTCTCAGGGGGAAGTCACTGAAGCTTTCTTT	CASSSQGEVTEAFF
-	TRBJ2-5	TRBV3-1/TRBV3-2	-	12	TGTGCCAGCAGCCAAGACAGAAAGACCCAGTACTTC	CASSQDRKTQYF
-	TRBJ2-7	TRBV6-5	-	15	TGTGCCAGCAGTTCCTCAGCGCCTGGTCCCTACGAGCAGTACTTC	CASSSSAPGPYEQYF
few	TRBJ1-6	TRBV3-1/TRBV3-2	TRBD1	15	TGTGCCAGCAGCCCCCAGGGACAGGGAAGATCACCCCTCCACTTT	CASSPQGQGRSPLHF
-	TRBJ1-5	TRBV10-3	TRBD1	17	TGTGCCATCAGTGATAGAGGCGGGGACAGGGTCGTTCAGCCCCAGCATTTT	CAISDRGGDRVVQPQHF
-	TRBJ2-1	TRBV2	-	12	TGTGCCAGCAGTGCCGGGACTTCAGAGCAGTTCTTC	CASSAGTSEQFF
once	TRBJ1-2	TRBV5-8	-	12	TGTGCCAGCAGCTTGGCCGGCTATGGCTACACCTTC	CASSLAGYGYTF
-	TRBJ1-2	TRBV28	TRBD1	14	TGTGCCAGCAGTCTGACAGGGAGAGGTGGCGGCTACACCTTC	CASSLTGRGGGYTF
-	TRBJ1-5	TRBV29-1	-	13	TGCAGCGTTGGCCAGGGCAACAATCAGCCCCAGCATTTT	CSVGQGNNQPQHF
-	TRBJ1-5	TRBV6-5	-	13	TGTGCCAGCAGTTCCCGGTACGATCAGCCCCAGCATTTT	CASSSRYDQPQHF
-	TRBJ2-7	TRBV5-1	-	13	TGCGCCAGCAGTGGGGCAGGGCTTAACGAGCAGTACTTC	CASSGAGLNEQYF
-	TRBJ2-2	TRBV19	TRBD2	15	TGTGCCAGTAGTATAGGGACTAGAAGCACCGGGGAGCTGTTTTTT	CASSIGTRSTGELFF
-	TRBJ2-1	TRBV18	TRBD2	15	TGTGCCAGCTCACCACCGAGCGGGAGAGGTAATGAGCAGTTCTTC	CASSPPSGRGNEQFF
-	TRBJ1-1	TRBV24-1	-	13	TGTGCCACCAGTGAGTCAGGGGTCACTGAAGCTTTCTTT	CATSESGVTEAFF
-	TRBJ1-2	TRBV28	-	14	TGTGCCAGCAGGAAACAGGGTGGTGGCTATGGCTACACCTTC	CASRKQGGGYGYTF
-	TRBJ2-2	TRBV9	TRBD1	15	TGTGCCAGCAGTTCCCGCACAGGGGGGATCGGGGAGCTGTTTTTT	CASSSRTGGIGELFF
-	TRBJ1-4	TRBV19	-	15	TGTGCCAGTAAGGAAGACTACACAACTAATGAAAAACTGTTTTTT	CASKEDYTTNEKLFF
-	TRBJ1-4	TRBV14	-	16	TGTGCCAGCAGCCTAACAGGGTCCGCGGATAATGAAAAACTGTTTTTT	CASSLTGSADNEKLFF
-	TRBJ1-1	TRBV18	TRBD1	14	TGTGCCAGCTCACCATTCCAGGGGGCAACTGAAGCTTTCTTT	CASSPFQGATEAFF
-	TRBJ1-2	TRBV6-5	TRBD1	13	TGTGCCAGCAGTCTTCAGGGGGGAGGTGGCTACACCTTC	CASSLQGGGGYTF
-	TRBJ1-5	TRBV5-6	-	17	TGTGCCAGCAGCTTGAGCGGTTCGGGGGGCTGGAATCAGCCCCAGCATTTT	CASSLSGSGGWNQPQHF
-	TRBJ2-1	TRBV10-3	TRBD2	15	TGTGCCATCAGTCACCCTAGCGGGAGTAACAATGAGCAGTTCTTC	CAISHPSGSNNEQFF
-	TRBJ2-7	TRBV7-9	-	15	TGTGCCAGCAGCTCCGCACTATTAAACACCGTCGAGCAGTACTTC	CASSSALLNTVEQYF
-	TRBJ1-1	TRBV9	TRBD1	17	TGTGCCAGCAGCTCCCCATTTGGACAGGGCATGAACACTGAAGCTTTCTTT	CASSSPFGQGMNTEAFF
-	TRBJ1-1	TRBV18	-	13	TGTGCCAGCTCCCAGGGTGTGAACACTGAAGCTTTCTTT	CASSQGVNTEAFF
-	TRBJ1-1	TRBV25-1	TRBD1	15	TGTGCCAGCAGTGAACGTAGGGACAGGGACACTGAAGCTTTCTTT	CASSERRDRDTEAFF
-	TRBJ2-1	TRBV7-3	-	14	TGTGCCAGCAGCACGGCTGGGGCGAGCAATGAGCAGTTCTTC	CASSTAGASNEQFF
-	TRBJ1-1	TRBV2	-	13	TGTGCCAGCAGTGGGACAGTGAACACTGAAGCTTTCTTT	CASSGTVNTEAFF
-	TRBJ2-5	TRBV7-8	-	16	TGTGCCAGCAGCTTGATGGGGACAACGTACCAAGAGACCCAGTACTTC	CASSLMGTTYQETQYF
-	TRBJ1-1	TRBV6-1	TRBD1	15	TGTGCCAGCAGTGAGACCGGGACAGCCAACACTGAAGCTTTCTTT	CASSETGTANTEAFF
once	TRBJ2-1	TRBV11-3	TRBD2	16	TGTGCCAGCAGCCACCAGGGACTAGCGGGAGAAGCTGAGCAGTTCTTC	CASSHQGLAGEAEQFF
-	TRBJ2-2	TRBV29-1	-	14	TGCAGCGTTGTCTACCGACAGGCGACCGGGGAGCTGTTTTTT	CSVVYRQATGELFF